What follows are 31 T cell receptor beta chains derived from one specimen sequenced in a study of blood T cell repertoires in COVID-19. TCRdb keeps only in-frame clones here, not all; method: immunoSEQ multiplex PCR. This table has fewer than 500,000 clones, more than 70% appearing once. Sequenced sample: PBMCs or T cells enriched from blood (not recorded which). Receptors originate from a man aged 25-45 years who had recovered from COVID-19.

This chain uses TRBV5-5 with TRBJ1-4; D remains unclear. CDR3 length equals 14 residues. V lost 2 bases to trimming and J lost 5 bases, with 10 bases between them. Germline V lookup: CDR1 SGHKS, CDR2 YYEKEE (reference sequence). The CDR3 region is CASSFWAENEKLFF. The CDR3, as DNA: TGTGCCAGCAGCTTTTGGGCAGAGAATGAAAAACTGTTTTTT.

This chain links TRBV7-8 with TRBJ2-7; a possible D gene is TRBD2 (6 bases). Germline V lookup: CDR1 SGHVS, CDR2 FQNEAQ. The V gene lost 2 bases and the J gene lost 2 bases, with 13 bases spanning the gap. The CDR3 consists of 15 residues. CDR3 nucleotide sequence: TGTGCCAGCAGCTTATCCCCGGGACTGACCTACGAGCAGTACTTC. It is translated as CASSLSPGLTYEQYF.

The rearrangement uses TRBV2 and TRBJ1-1, with a possible D match to TRBD1 (6 bases). CDR1 and CDR2 (germline): SNHLY, FYNNEI. The CDR3 is made up of 12 amino acids. V shed 6 bases and J shed 11 bases, with 16 bases lying between them. The CDR3 DNA is TGTGCCAGCAGCCCCGGGACAAGCAGGGCTTTCTTT. It encodes CASSPGTSRAFF. The variable domain in full, with the rest retrieved from reference TRBV2 and TRBJ1-1, is EPEVTQTPSHQVTQMGQEVILRCVPISNHLYFYWYRQILGQKVEFLVSFYNNEISEKSEIFDDQFSVERPDGSNFTLKIRSTKLEDSAMYFCASSPGTSRAFFGQGTRLTVV.

This rearrangement joins TRBV6-5 to TRBJ1-3, with 9 bases matching TRBD1. The CDR3 is 14 residues long. Germline CDR1 and CDR2: MNHEY and SVGAGI. Unmatched junction bases numbered 6, after V lost 7 bases and J lost 5 bases. In nucleotides, the CDR3 is TGTGCCAGCATTACAGGGGGCAACAGAAACACCATATATTTT. Its translation is CASITGGNRNTIYF.

The chain has TRBV11-2 and TRBJ2-3, with 10 bases aligning to TRBD2. Germline lookup yields CDR1 SGHAT and CDR2 FQNNGV. CDR3 length equals 15 residues. Trimming removed 5 bases from V and 2 bases from J; junction bases left unmatched: 4. The chain's CDR3 is CASSRTSGPTDTQYF. CDR3 in DNA: TGTGCCAGCAGCCGGACTAGCGGACCCACAGATACGCAGTATTTT.

This clone was counted only a few times. The rearrangement links TRBV4-2 to TRBJ1-6, with D tentatively TRBD1 (6 bases). The CDR3 loop spans 16 amino acids. Between the trimmed V and J ends, which lost 0 bases and 8 bases, there was a span of 14 bases. Germline V CDR1 and CDR2: LGHNA, YNFKEQ. The CDR3 is CASSQELAGVDSPLHF. The DNA for the CDR3 is TGTGCCAGCAGCCAAGAATTAGCAGGGGTTGATTCACCCCTCCACTTT.

The gene calls are TRBV19 and TRBJ1-1; D is perhaps TRBD1 (6 bases). Germline lookup yields CDR1 LNHDA and CDR2 SQIVND (reference sequence). V was shortened by 10 bases and J by 2 bases, with 17 bases between the two germline ends. The CDR3 is made up of 14 amino acids. Written as DNA, the CDR3 is TGTGCCACCCAGCCGGGACACTCCAACACTGAAGCTTTCTTT. This gives the protein CATQPGHSNTEAFF. Drawing the rest from reference TRBV19 and TRBJ1-1, the complete variable domain is DGGITQSPKYLFRKEGQNVTLSCEQNLNHDAMYWYRQDPGQGLRLIYYSQIVNDFQKGDIAEGYSVSREKKESFPLTVTSAQKNPTAFYLCATQPGHSNTEAFFGQGTRLTVV.

The rearrangement joins TRBV7-9 to TRBJ2-3, with D possibly TRBD2 on 6 matching bases. The germline V gene encodes CDR1 SEHNR and CDR2 FQNEAQ (reference sequence). The CDR3 extends over 14 amino acids. V lost 5 bases to trimming and J lost 4 bases, with 13 bases between them. CDR3 DNA sequence: TGTGCCAGCAGCCCCCCCGGCGGGGCAGATACGCAGTATTTT. It translates to CASSPPGGADTQYF.

The chain has TRBV6-1 and TRBJ1-1; a weak D match, TRBD1 (6 bases). V lost 0 bases and J 1 base, leaving 9 bases between the germline ends. The CDR3 length is 15 residues. The germline V gene has CDR1 MNHNS and CDR2 SASEGT. The CDR3 DNA reads TGTGCCAGCAGTGAAGCCCCAGGGGCGAACACTGAAGCTTTCTTT. This gives the protein CASSEAPGANTEAFF.

The chain has TRBV21-1 and TRBJ2-1; no DNA check was done on the table's D call, TRBD2. TRBV21-1 is marked as a pseudogene. The CDR3 is 20 residues long. CDR3 bases: TGTGCCAGCAGCAAAGAGCCTAGCGGGGGGGCCTTTACCCATTACAATGAGCAGTTCTTC. Amino acid sequence: CASSKEPSGGAFTHYNEQFF.

The chain joins TRBV6-5 to TRBJ1-5; weak D call: TRBD1 (5 bases). The germline V and J ends were trimmed by 8 bases and 1 base, with 12 bases remaining between them. Germline assignment: CDR1 MNHEY and CDR2 SVGAGI. The CDR3 sequence is 14 residues long. CDR3 protein: CASGGGMSNQPQHF. For the CDR3, the DNA is TGTGCCAGCGGGGGAGGGATGAGCAATCAGCCCCAGCATTTT.

CDR3 nucleotide sequence: TGTGCCAGCAGCTCGCCCTACAGGTCGCCTGAAGCTTTCTTT. Its protein product is CASSSPYRSPEAFF. The chain uses TRBV11-2 and TRBJ1-1; D possibly corresponds to TRBD1 (5 bases). CDR1 and CDR2 from the germline V gene are SGHAT and FQNNGV. This CDR3 region has 14 residues. V was cut by 4 bases and J by 6 bases, with 15 bases left in between.

The chain combines TRBV7-2 with TRBJ1-2, with D tentatively TRBD1 (5 bases). The V gene's germline CDR1 is SGHTA and CDR2 FQGNSA. V was cut by 0 bases and J by 5 bases, with 10 bases left in between. CDR3 size: 14 residues. The CDR3 reads CASSLAWGDYGYTF. The CDR3 DNA sequence: TGTGCCAGCAGCTTAGCGTGGGGGGATTATGGCTACACCTTC.

This clone was picked up a small number of times. The rearrangement uses TRBV18 and TRBJ1-3; D may be TRBD1 (5 bases). CDR1 KGHSH and CDR2 LQKENI come from the germline V gene. Between the trimmed V and J ends, which lost 6 bases and 0 bases, there was a span of 15 bases. The CDR3 is 16 residues long. The CDR3 loop is CASSHRQSRSGNTIYF. The DNA for the CDR3 is TGTGCCAGCTCCCATAGACAGTCCCGCTCTGGAAACACCATATATTTT. Combining the CDR3 with reference TRBV18 and TRBJ1-3 gives the whole variable domain NAGVMQNPRHLVRRRGQEARLRCSPMKGHSHVYWYRQLPEEGLKFMVYLQKENIIDESGMPKERFSAEFPKEGPSILRIQQVVRGDSAAYFCASSHRQSRSGNTIYFGEGSWLTVV.

The rearrangement uses TRBV2 and TRBJ2-7, with no clear D. The CDR3 extends over 12 amino acids. Trimming removed 6 bases at V and 2 bases at J, with 8 bases between. The germline V gene encodes CDR1 SNHLY and CDR2 FYNNEI. CDR3 loop: CASSESPYEQYF. DNA of the CDR3: TGTGCCAGCAGCGAGAGCCCCTACGAGCAGTACTTC. Filled out from reference TRBV2 and TRBJ2-7, the complete variable domain reads EPEVTQTPSHQVTQMGQEVILRCVPISNHLYFYWYRQILGQKVEFLVSFYNNEISEKSEIFDDQFSVERPDGSNFTLKIRSTKLEDSAMYFCASSESPYEQYFGPGTRLTVT.

V usage is TRBV11-2 and J usage is TRBJ2-1; D is unresolved. V lost 5 bases and J 7 bases, leaving 9 bases between the germline ends. This CDR3 spans 12 amino acids. Germline CDR1 is SGHAT and CDR2 is FQNNGV. The CDR3 sequence: CASSTYSNEQFF. CDR3 nucleotide sequence: TGTGCCAGCAGCACTTACTCGAATGAGCAGTTCTTC.

This clone showed up just a few times. The chain's CDR3 is CASSAGQFNQPQHF. The CDR3 nucleotides are TGTGCCAGCAGCGCTGGACAGTTCAATCAGCCCCAGCATTTT. This chain links TRBV7-2 with TRBJ1-5; perhaps TRBD1 as D (6 bases). The CDR3 runs to 14 residues. The V end lost 5 bases, the J end lost 3 bases, and 11 bases lay between the germline ends. Germline CDR1 and CDR2: SGHTA and FQGNSA.

This chain connects TRBV7-6 to TRBJ2-1; 8 positions agree with TRBD2. Germline lookup yields CDR1 SGHVS and CDR2 FNYEAQ. The ends lost 4 bases at V and 6 bases at J; junction bases unmatched: 11. There are 16 residues in the CDR3. CDR3 in amino acids: CASSSAGGAAANEQFF. The DNA of the CDR3 is TGTGCCAGCAGCTCTGCCGGGGGGGCTGCCGCCAATGAGCAGTTCTTC.

The chain carries TRBV12-3 or TRBV12-4 and TRBJ1-6; no clear D gene. With 4 bases removed from V and 10 bases from J, the gap between germline ends came to 11 bases. The CDR3 is 13 residues long. Here the CDR3 DNA reads TGTGCCAGCAGTTCCACACCGCAATCACCCCTCCACTTT. Translated: CASSSTPQSPLHF.

The gene calls are TRBV9 and TRBJ2-7; 8 bases align to TRBD1. After removal of 0 bases from V and 3 bases from J, the junction contained 5 bases not matched to a gene. Germline V gives CDR1 SGDLS, CDR2 YYNGEE. The CDR3 totals 15 residues. The CDR3 coding sequence is TGTGCCAGCAGCGTAGGGACAGGGTTCATCTACGAGCAGTACTTC. It is translated as CASSVGTGFIYEQYF.

This chain uses TRBV5-4 with TRBJ1-2, with D possibly TRBD1 on 6 matching bases. CDR1 SGHNT and CDR2 YYREEE come from the germline V gene (reference sequence). This CDR3 is built from 16 residues. Trimming shortened V by 4 bases and J by 2 bases, and 18 bases separated the two germline ends. As DNA, the CDR3 is TGTGCCAGCAGCACTGGTGGGACATCTCGGAACTATGGCTACACCTTC. Its translation is CASSTGGTSRNYGYTF.

The rearrangement links TRBV5-6 to TRBJ2-3, with D unresolved. Germline V gene lookup returns CDR1 SGHDT and CDR2 YYEEEE. This CDR3 spans 18 amino acids. V dropped 4 bases and J dropped 9 bases, with 30 bases sitting between them. DNA of the CDR3: TGTGCCAGCAGCCGAAACCCCCGGTACGGCGGCGCCCTCATAACGCAGTATTTT. As protein: CASSRNPRYGGALITQYF.

A remark on this clone: This may arise from a read error, as a much more abundant clone is one base away. The chain links TRBV2 to TRBJ1-1; a weak D match, TRBD1 (5 bases). This CDR3 is built from 11 residues. Germline values: CDR1 SNHLY, CDR2 FYNNEI. The CDR3, as DNA: TGTGTCAGCGCATTGCGGGGGGAAGCTTTCTTT. Protein sequence: CVSALRGEAFF.

This clone was picked up a small number of times. The chain links TRBV28 to TRBJ1-2, with TRBD1 matching 8 bases. The ends lost 3 bases at V and 8 bases at J; junction bases unmatched: 11. CDR1 is MDHEN and CDR2 is SYDVKM in the germline V gene. The CDR3 is made up of 15 amino acids. CDR3 in amino acids: CASSFQATRGLGYTF. The CDR3, as DNA: TGTGCCAGCAGTTTCCAAGCGACCAGGGGGCTAGGCTACACCTTC.

The chain employs TRBV7-2 and TRBJ1-2; TRBD1 matches at 10 bases. The length of the CDR3 is 14 residues. Losses at the gene ends were 2 bases for V and 7 bases for J; bases not matched to a gene: 4. The germline V gene encodes CDR1 SGHTA and CDR2 FQGNSA. Here the CDR3 DNA reads TGTGCCAGCAGCTTAAGTGGGACAGGGGTTGGCTACACCTTC. Protein sequence: CASSLSGTGVGYTF.

The chain links TRBV19 to TRBJ1-2, with D unresolved. There are 13 residues in the CDR3. V was trimmed by 0 bases and J by 8 bases, leaving 10 bases between them. From germline, CDR1 is LNHDA and CDR2 SQIVND (reference sequence). The CDR3, as DNA: TGTGCCAGTAGTATAGAGGAGTTGAGAGGCTACACCTTC. Its protein is CASSIEELRGYTF. The variable domain in full, completed from reference TRBV19 and TRBJ1-2, reads DGGITQSPKYLFRKEGQNVTLSCEQNLNHDAMYWYRQDPGQGLRLIYYSQIVNDFQKGDIAEGYSVSREKKESFPLTVTSAQKNPTAFYLCASSIEELRGYTFGSGTRLTVV.

This clone was seen only a few times. The V gene is TRBV9, the J gene TRBJ2-1; TRBD2 agrees at 7 bases. The CDR3 contains 14 residues. Germline CDR1 is SGDLS and CDR2 is YYNGEE. Germline trimming cut 8 bases from V and 5 bases from J; bases unmatched to any gene: 10. The CDR3 DNA reads TGTGCCAGGGCCCGGAGCGGGGCCAACAATGAGCAGTTCTTC. This encodes CARARSGANNEQFF.

V and J are TRBV6-5 and TRBJ1-2; tentatively, D is TRBD1 (6 bases). The CDR3 totals 15 residues. Germline CDR1 is MNHEY and CDR2 is SVGAGI. V was shortened by 0 bases and J by 7 bases, with 15 bases between the two germline ends. CDR3 sequence reads: CASSYSRGSSGGYTF. In nucleotides, the CDR3 is TGTGCCAGCAGTTACTCGAGGGGGTCGTCGGGTGGCTACACCTTC.

This CDR3 is CASSLSGANEKLFF. In DNA form, the CDR3 reads TGTGCCAGCAGCCTCTCAGGGGCAAATGAAAAACTGTTTTTT. V is TRBV9 and J is TRBJ1-4, with D perhaps TRBD1 (6 bases). CDR1 is SGDLS and CDR2 is YYNGEE in the germline V gene. This CDR3 comprises 14 residues. Trimming took 4 bases from V and 5 from J, leaving 12 bases between them.

The chain combines TRBV4-2 with TRBJ1-1, with D maybe TRBD1 (5 bases). The CDR3 contains 16 residues. Germline assignment: CDR1 LGHNA and CDR2 YNFKEQ. V was pared by 1 base and J by 1 base, with 13 bases between. CDR3 residues: CASSQAAGRANTEAFF. For the CDR3, the DNA is TGTGCCAGCAGCCAAGCTGCGGGACGGGCGAACACTGAAGCTTTCTTT.

The chain carries TRBV30 and TRBJ1-2, with D possibly matching TRBD1 (5 bases). The CDR3 has 11 amino acids. Per the germline V gene, CDR1 is GTSNPN and CDR2 is SVGIG (reference sequence). Trimming stripped 8 bases from V and 6 bases from J, with 13 bases between. The CDR3 is CAARGIHGYTF. The CDR3 region has the DNA TGTGCCGCGCGGGGGATTCATGGCTACACCTTC.